Following are 15 T cell receptor beta chains from one sample sequenced in a study of cytotoxic CD8 clonotypes in ibrutinib-treated CLL. Assay: immunoSEQ multiplex PCR; the TCRdb copy retains only in-frame clones and omits some. The sample consists of some 130,000 clones, around four fifths of them appearing once. The sequencing here drew on PBMCs, taken after 24 months of ibrutinib treatment. These receptors were obtained from a human donor with chronic lymphocytic leukemia.

This sequence joins TRBV7-9 and TRBJ2-3; 8 positions match TRBD2. This CDR3 is 16 amino acids long. From germline, CDR1 is SEHNR and CDR2 FQNEAQ (reference sequence). Trimming cost V 5 bases and J 3 bases; bases outside gene matches: 10. DNA for the CDR3: TGTGCCAGCAGCCCTCGGGGGGGGGCTGAGACAGATACGCAGTATTTT. Residues: CASSPRGGAETDTQYF.

V gene TRBV7-9 combines with J gene TRBJ2-5; perhaps TRBD1 as D (5 bases). V shed 2 bases and J shed 5 bases, with 15 bases lying between them. The CDR3 totals 15 residues. Germline-derived CDR1 and CDR2 are SEHNR and FQNEAQ (reference sequence). The CDR3 loop is CASSLRGKGRETQYF. CDR3 coding DNA: TGTGCCAGCAGCTTAAGGGGCAAGGGAAGGGAGACCCAGTACTTC.

This clone showed up just once. The V gene is TRBV14, the J gene TRBJ1-6; D gene uncertain. The CDR3 has 13 amino acids. Trimming removed 3 bases from V and 7 bases from J, with 7 bases in between. Germline V gene lookup returns CDR1 SGHDN and CDR2 FVKESK. CDR3 loop: CASSQYNNSPLHF. The CDR3, as DNA: TGTGCCAGCAGCCAGTATAACAATTCACCCCTCCACTTT.

J is TRBJ1-6 and V is TRBV10-1; D is unresolved. Germline V gives CDR1 WNHNN, CDR2 SYGVQD (reference sequence). V was pared by 4 bases and J by 8 bases, with 9 bases between. CDR3 length: 13 residues. The CDR3 region has the DNA TGCGCCAGCAGTGGTCAAGTTGATTCACCCCTCCACTTT. Translation gives CASSGQVDSPLHF.

The chain couples TRBV28 to TRBJ2-7; 12 nucleotides align to TRBD2. CDR3 length: 15 residues. The germline CDR1 and CDR2 sequences are MDHEN and SYDVKM. V was pared by 6 bases and J by 4 bases, with 7 bases of the junction left unmatched. Here the CDR3 reads CASRNLAGGQYEQYF. In DNA form, the CDR3 reads TGTGCCAGCAGGAATCTAGCGGGGGGGCAATACGAGCAGTACTTC.

The rearrangement uses TRBV5-8 and TRBJ2-5, with TRBD1 matching 7 bases. The CDR3 length is 15 residues. CDR1 SGHTS and CDR2 YDEGEE come from the germline V gene. Losses at the gene ends were 1 base for V and 2 bases for J; bases not matched to a gene: 5. CDR3 region: CASSLLRTGQETQYF. In DNA, the CDR3 is TGTGCCAGCAGCTTGTTACGGACAGGACAAGAGACCCAGTACTTC.

The table lists this clone with a few counts. The chain is built from TRBV6-1 and TRBJ1-6; possibly TRBD1 for D (6 bases). CDR3 length equals 15 residues. With 1 base removed from V and 7 bases from J, the gap between germline ends came to 11 bases. Germline CDR1 reads MNHNS; CDR2 reads SASEGT. The CDR3 sequence: CASSEGRGQNSPLHF. CDR3 bases: TGTGCCAGCAGTGAAGGGAGGGGACAAAATTCACCCCTCCACTTT.

The V and J genes are TRBV19 and TRBJ1-1, with no clear D. The CDR3 length is 15 residues. V was shortened by 3 bases and J by 1 base, with 12 bases between the two germline ends. CDR1 LNHDA and CDR2 SQIVND come from the germline V gene (reference sequence). CDR3 sequence: CASSISSGRNTEAFF. CDR3 DNA: TGTGCCAGTAGTATCTCGTCGGGAAGGAACACTGAAGCTTTCTTT.

The rearrangement joins TRBV10-2 to TRBJ1-6; D uncertain. This CDR3 contains 15 residues. Germline values: CDR1 WSHSY, CDR2 SAAADI. Trimming took 7 bases from V and 6 from J, leaving 16 bases between them. Here the CDR3 reads CASISGNLGNSPLHF. In DNA form, the CDR3 reads TGCGCCAGCATTTCGGGCAACCTCGGTAATTCACCCCTCCACTTT.

The rearrangement joins TRBV18 to TRBJ1-6, with 10 bases fitting TRBD1. Germline V lookup: CDR1 KGHSH, CDR2 LQKENI. The CDR3 contains 16 residues. Trimming cost V 3 bases and J 3 bases; bases outside gene matches: 2. The CDR3 coding sequence is TGTGCCAGCTCACCCGGGACAGGGGACTATAATTCACCCCTCCACTTT. It codes for CASSPGTGDYNSPLHF. Full variable domain (rest looked up from reference TRBV18 and TRBJ1-6): NAGVMQNPRHLVRRRGQEARLRCSPMKGHSHVYWYRQLPEEGLKFMVYLQKENIIDESGMPKERFSAEFPKEGPSILRIQQVVRGDSAAYFCASSPGTGDYNSPLHFGNGTRLTVT.

The chain employs TRBV11-2 and TRBJ1-2, with D unresolved. This CDR3 has 11 residues. Germline V gene lookup returns CDR1 SGHAT and CDR2 FQNNGV. V dropped 6 bases and J dropped 8 bases, with 10 bases sitting between them. CDR3 nucleotide sequence: TGTGCCAGCAGTCCTAGGGAGGGCTACACCTTC. Encoded protein: CASSPREGYTF.

The rearrangement uses TRBV15 and TRBJ2-1; 8 bases are a match to TRBD1. V gave up 2 bases and J gave up 10 bases; unmatched junction bases: 13. The CDR3 has 16 residues. Germline V gene sequence: CDR1 LNHNV, CDR2 YYDKDF (reference sequence). The CDR3 protein is CATSRKGQDLVREQFF. The CDR3 DNA follows: TGTGCCACCAGCAGAAAGGGACAGGATTTGGTGAGGGAGCAGTTCTTC.

The chain couples TRBV5-4 to TRBJ1-1, with unresolved D. The CDR3 sequence is 13 residues long. V was clipped by 1 base and J by 3 bases, with 7 bases between them. The germline gives CDR1 SGHNT, CDR2 YYREEE (reference sequence). CDR3 sequence (DNA): TGTGCCAGCAGCTTGTGGGGAGACACTGAAGCTTTCTTT. Amino acid sequence: CASSLWGDTEAFF.

The chain couples TRBV6-1 to TRBJ1-1; tentatively, D is TRBD1 (6 bases). This CDR3 is 14 amino acids long. Germline-derived CDR1 and CDR2 are MNHNS and SASEGT. Trimming left V 7 bases short and J 1 base short, with 13 bases between. The DNA for the CDR3 is TGTGCCAGCAATTTTCCAGGGGCGAACACTGAAGCTTTCTTT. Protein product: CASNFPGANTEAFF.

This chain links TRBV30 with TRBJ2-6; 11 bases map to TRBD1. CDR1 is GTSNPN and CDR2 is SVGIG in the germline V gene (reference sequence). CDR3 length equals 18 residues. J lost 0 bases, V lost 1 base, and 5 bases had no gene match. CDR3 loop: CAWSDRDRGYSGANVLTF. CDR3 bases: TGTGCCTGGAGTGACCGGGACAGGGGGTACTCTGGGGCCAACGTCCTGACTTTC.